Below, 26 T cell receptor beta chains from the same sample are listed, as sequenced in a study of blood T cell repertoires in COVID-19. Clones were sequenced by immunoSEQ multiplex PCR, and TCRdb holds only the in-frame ones, with some missing. The sample holds approximately 170,000 clones; around 83% are singletons and the top ten take 7%. Sequencing was carried out using peripheral blood. Source of these receptors: an elderly woman in a cohort sampled during active or convalescent COVID-19.

This chain links TRBV5-1 with TRBJ2-5, with 10 positions matching TRBD1. V was pared by 6 bases and J by 1 base, with 9 bases of the junction left unmatched. The CDR3 is 16 residues long. Germline V lookup: CDR1 SGHRS, CDR2 YFSETQ. CDR3 coding DNA: TGCGCCAGCAATATCGGACAGGGGGGAATCCAAGAGACCCAGTACTTC. Its translation is CASNIGQGGIQETQYF.

This chain joins TRBV5-4 and TRBJ2-7, with TRBD1 as a possible D gene (6 bases). This CDR3 is 14 amino acids long. V dropped 2 bases and J dropped 0 bases, with 9 bases sitting between them. Germline V gene lookup returns CDR1 SGHNT and CDR2 YYREEE (reference sequence). CDR3 protein: CASSLGTYSYEQYF. The CDR3 DNA is TGTGCCAGCAGCTTAGGGACATACTCCTACGAGCAGTACTTC.

The V and J genes are TRBV28 and TRBJ1-5; D unresolved. Germline V gene lookup returns CDR1 MDHEN and CDR2 SYDVKM. This CDR3 contains 12 residues. Trimming removed 1 base at V and 6 bases at J, with 4 bases between. DNA for the CDR3: TGTGCCAGCAGTTTATCATCTCAGCCCCAGCATTTT. Translating gives CASSLSSQPQHF.

V usage is TRBV2 and J usage is TRBJ1-1; 10 bases map to TRBD1. Per the germline V gene, CDR1 is SNHLY and CDR2 is FYNNEI. There are 14 residues in the CDR3. V lost 5 bases, J lost 3 bases, and 3 bases stayed unmatched. The CDR3 sequence is CASSMDRGYTEAFF. CDR3 nucleotide sequence: TGTGCCAGCAGTATGGACAGGGGGTACACTGAAGCTTTCTTT.

CDR3 residues: CSASSQWLRNTEAFF. As DNA, the CDR3 is TGCAGCGCAAGTTCACAGTGGCTACGGAACACTGAAGCTTTCTTT. This chain links TRBV29-1 with TRBJ1-1; D is unresolved. CDR1 is SQVTM, CDR2 ANQGSEA, per germline. The CDR3 length is 15 residues. V was shortened by 7 bases and J by 1 base, with 19 bases between the two germline ends.

The chain has TRBV28 and TRBJ1-5; TRBD1 aligns across 8 bases. The CDR3 sequence is 15 residues long. Germline trimming cut 1 base from V and 6 bases from J; bases unmatched to any gene: 5. Germline CDR1 is MDHEN and CDR2 is SYDVKM. The CDR3: CASSLYRGTIQPQHF. The DNA for the CDR3 is TGTGCCAGCAGTTTATACAGGGGGACGATTCAGCCCCAGCATTTT.

The V and J genes are TRBV28 and TRBJ1-2; D unclear. Trimming cost V 5 bases and J 3 bases, with 7 bases left between them. Germline V CDR1 and CDR2: MDHEN, SYDVKM. The CDR3 runs 12 residues. This CDR3 is CASSLLHYGYTF. The CDR3 DNA reads TGTGCCAGCAGTCTACTACACTATGGCTACACCTTC.

The V and J genes are TRBV6-1 and TRBJ2-7, with D perhaps TRBD1 (5 bases). Germline lookup yields CDR1 MNHNS and CDR2 SASEGT. The CDR3 runs 15 residues. The ends were cut back, 2 bases at V and 5 bases at J, with 16 bases in the middle. The DNA of the CDR3 is TGTGCCAGCAGTGAATTAATTTTAAGGGGCCACGAGCAGTACTTC. Its protein is CASSELILRGHEQYF.

The V call is TRBV10-3, the J call TRBJ1-5, with D possibly TRBD1 on 5 matching bases. The CDR3 extends over 14 amino acids. Deletions cut 4 bases from V and 1 base from J, with 8 bases between. Germline loops: CDR1 ENHRY, CDR2 SYGVKD. In DNA form, the CDR3 reads TGTGCCATCAGTGTGGCAGGGAGCAATCAGCCCCAGCATTTT. This translates into CAISVAGSNQPQHF.

The chain recombines TRBV5-4 with TRBJ2-3, with 9 bases aligning to TRBD1. CDR1 is SGHNT and CDR2 is YYREEE in the germline V gene (reference sequence). The J segment lost 5 bases and the V segment lost 3 bases, leaving 7 bases of the junction unmatched. The CDR3 spans 15 residues. The CDR3 coding sequence is TGTGCCAGCAGCTCACGACAGGGGGTGGGAGATACGCAGTATTTT. Encoded protein: CASSSRQGVGDTQYF. Full variable domain (missing parts from reference TRBV5-4 and TRBJ2-3): ETGVTQSPTHLIKTRGQQVTLRCSSQSGHNTVSWYQQALGQGPQFIFQYYREEENGRGNFPPRFSGLQFPNYSSELNVNALELDDSALYLCASSSRQGVGDTQYFGPGTRLTVL.

V gene TRBV30 combines with J gene TRBJ1-3; 12 positions agree with TRBD1. With 3 bases clipped from V and 0 bases from J, the junction kept 12 bases outside the gene matches. In germline, CDR1 is GTSNPN, CDR2 SVGIG (reference sequence). The CDR3 extends over 19 amino acids. DNA of the CDR3: TGTGCCTGGAGACTTGGGACAGGGGGCGGCCTATACTCTGGAAACACCATATATTTT. It yields the protein CAWRLGTGGGLYSGNTIYF.

The chain has TRBV6-2 or TRBV6-3 and TRBJ1-3; perhaps TRBD1 as D (5 bases). This CDR3 is 17 amino acids long. Trimming removed 6 bases at V and 3 bases at J, with 21 bases between. Germline CDR1 and CDR2: MNHEY and SVGEGT. CDR3 in amino acids: CASSSRVTGKYGNTIYF. CDR3 sequence (DNA): TGTGCCAGCAGCTCCAGAGTTACAGGAAAGTATGGAAACACCATATATTTT.

The chain carries TRBV30 and TRBJ1-3; TRBD1 might be the D (6 bases). This CDR3 spans 14 amino acids. Trimming took off 2 bases at V and 4 bases at J, with 12 bases between the two ends. CDR1 GTSNPN and CDR2 SVGIG come from the germline V gene (reference sequence). This chain's CDR3 is CAWSLGAQGNTIYF. The CDR3 coding sequence is TGTGCCTGGAGTCTGGGGGCGCAGGGAAACACCATATATTTT. Complete variable domain (other parts from reference TRBV30 and TRBJ1-3): SQTIHQWPATLVQPVGSPLSLECTVEGTSNPNLYWYRQAAGRGLQLLFYSVGIGQISSEVPQNLSASRPQDRQFILSSKKLLLSDSGFYLCAWSLGAQGNTIYFGEGSWLTVV.

This clone was seen a single time. The chain recombines TRBV11-2 with TRBJ2-5; D may be TRBD1 (5 bases). This CDR3 is 14 amino acids long. Germline CDR1 and CDR2: SGHAT and FQNNGV. The V end lost 5 bases, the J end lost 2 bases, and 12 bases lay between the germline ends. In nucleotides, the CDR3 is TGTGCCAGCAGCGCCCTGGGGCTTCAAGAGACCCAGTACTTC. Translated: CASSALGLQETQYF.

This chain connects TRBV11-2 to TRBJ1-2; 7 bases line up with TRBD1. Germline trimming cut 4 bases from V and 7 bases from J; bases unmatched to any gene: 6. This CDR3 is built from 13 residues. In germline, CDR1 is SGHAT, CDR2 FQNNGV. CDR3 region: CASSYRQGPGYTF. For the CDR3, the DNA is TGTGCCAGCAGCTATAGACAGGGCCCTGGCTACACCTTC.

The chain links TRBV18 to TRBJ1-5; 11 bases line up with TRBD1. Trimming removed 0 bases from V and 2 bases from J; junction bases left unmatched: 0. Germline CDR1 and CDR2: KGHSH and LQKENI. The CDR3 sequence is 16 residues long. CDR3 loop: CASSPPGQGGNQPQHF. CDR3 DNA sequence: TGTGCCAGCTCACCACCGGGACAGGGGGGCAATCAGCCCCAGCATTTT.

V is TRBV7-8 and J is TRBJ1-5, with a weak D call TRBD1 (6 bases). Germline V gene lookup returns CDR1 SGHVS and CDR2 FQNEAQ. V was clipped by 4 bases and J by 2 bases, with 12 bases between them. CDR3 length equals 15 residues. The CDR3 here is CASSSLTGGNQPQHF. CDR3 coding DNA: TGTGCCAGCAGCTCGCTGACAGGCGGCAATCAGCCCCAGCATTTT.

The chain combines TRBV9 with TRBJ1-2; 11 nucleotides agree with TRBD1. CDR1 is SGDLS and CDR2 is YYNGEE in the germline V gene. V gave up 3 bases and J gave up 1 base; unmatched junction bases: 17. The CDR3 consists of 20 residues. The CDR3, as DNA: TGTGCCAGCAGCGCTCAAAAACCGGGACAGGGGGGAATCATTAACTATGGCTACACCTTC. It translates to CASSAQKPGQGGIINYGYTF. Variable domain in full (rest from reference TRBV9 and TRBJ1-2): DSGVTQTPKHLITATGQRVTLRCSPRSGDLSVYWYQQSLDQGLQFLIQYYNGEERAKGNILERFSAQQFPDLHSELNLSSLELGDSALYFCASSAQKPGQGGIINYGYTFGSGTRLTVV.

V usage is TRBV9 and J usage is TRBJ1-4, with a weak D call TRBD1 (6 bases). Trimming took off 4 bases at V and 6 bases at J, with 16 bases between the two ends. This CDR3 contains 15 residues. Per the germline V gene, CDR1 is SGDLS and CDR2 is YYNGEE. This CDR3 is CASSPGWGGHEKLFF. The CDR3 DNA is TGTGCCAGCAGCCCCGGGTGGGGGGGGCATGAAAAACTGTTTTTT.

The chain links TRBV5-8 to TRBJ2-3, with TRBD1 matching 7 bases. The CDR3 runs to 14 residues. V lost 5 bases to trimming and J lost 1 base; unmatched junction nucleotides: 4. CDR1 SGHTS and CDR2 YDEGEE come from the germline V gene. In DNA, the CDR3 is TGTGCCAGCAGAAATGGACAGGGCACAGATACGCAGTATTTT. Its protein product is CASRNGQGTDTQYF.

This chain joins TRBV5-1 and TRBJ1-2; the match to TRBD1 covers 7 bases. The CDR3 totals 15 residues. The germline V gene has CDR1 SGHRS and CDR2 YFSETQ. J gave up 2 bases and V 4 bases, and 8 bases lay outside the gene matches. The CDR3 here is CASSPLGQANYGYTF. The DNA for the CDR3 is TGCGCCAGCAGCCCGCTAGGACAGGCAAACTATGGCTACACCTTC. Combining the CDR3 with reference TRBV5-1 and TRBJ1-2 gives the whole variable domain KAGVTQTPRYLIKTRGQQVTLSCSPISGHRSVSWYQQTPGQGLQFLFEYFSETQRNKGNFPGRFSGRQFSNSRSEMNVSTLELGDSALYLCASSPLGQANYGYTFGSGTRLTVV.

The gene calls are TRBV7-2 and TRBJ1-5, with a possible D match to TRBD1 (6 bases). Looked up from germline, CDR1 is SGHTA and CDR2 is FQGNSA. V dropped 5 bases and J dropped 10 bases, with 18 bases sitting between them. This CDR3 has 14 residues. The CDR3: CASSARGHPQPQHF. For the CDR3, the DNA is TGTGCCAGCAGCGCCAGGGGCCATCCGCAACCCCAGCATTTT.

The V call is TRBV24-1, the J call TRBJ2-2; TRBD1 aligns across 11 bases. V lost 1 base, J lost 5 bases, and 5 bases stayed unmatched. Looked up from germline, CDR1 is KGHDR and CDR2 is SFDVKD. The CDR3 is 17 residues long. The chain's CDR3 is CATSDFAGTGGTGELFF. The CDR3 DNA follows: TGTGCCACCAGTGATTTCGCAGGGACAGGGGGGACCGGGGAGCTGTTTTTT.

V and J are TRBV4-1 and TRBJ2-3; D gene ambiguous. There are 16 residues in the CDR3. From germline, CDR1 is MGHRA and CDR2 YSYEKL. Between the trimmed V and J ends, which lost 4 bases and 0 bases, there was a span of 14 bases. CDR3 sequence (DNA): TGCGCCAGCAGCCCCCTGCGGCAGACTAGCACAGATACGCAGTATTTT. It yields the protein CASSPLRQTSTDTQYF.

This chain's CDR3 is CATTTKKTATDTQYF. The CDR3 nucleotides read TGTGCCACCACCACTAAGAAGACAGCCACAGATACGCAGTATTTT. The V and J genes are TRBV28 and TRBJ2-3; D perhaps matches TRBD1 (5 bases). The CDR3 sequence is 15 residues long. V dropped 10 bases and J dropped 2 bases, with 19 bases sitting between them. Germline lookup yields CDR1 MDHEN and CDR2 SYDVKM.

The chain has TRBV5-4 and TRBJ1-2; D gene uncertain. This CDR3 spans 14 amino acids. Trimming took 0 bases from V and 6 from J, leaving 12 bases between them. Germline CDR1 SGHNT, CDR2 YYREEE (reference sequence). The CDR3 DNA reads TGTGCCAGCAGCTTGGGCGGCGGGAACGATGGCTACACCTTC. It is translated as CASSLGGGNDGYTF.